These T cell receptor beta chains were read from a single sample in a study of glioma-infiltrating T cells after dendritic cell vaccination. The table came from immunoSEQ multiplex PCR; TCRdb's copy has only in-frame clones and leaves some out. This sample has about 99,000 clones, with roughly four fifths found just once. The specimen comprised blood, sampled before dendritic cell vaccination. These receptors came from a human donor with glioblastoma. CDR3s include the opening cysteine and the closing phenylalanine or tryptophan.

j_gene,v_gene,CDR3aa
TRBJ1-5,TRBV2,CASSEERRREVAGRRGAHNQPQHF
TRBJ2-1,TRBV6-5,CASSYSRWDSYNEQFF
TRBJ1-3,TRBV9,CASSVDSDPGDTIYF
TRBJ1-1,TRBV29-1,CSARAANTEAFF
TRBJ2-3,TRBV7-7,CASSLGQFTDTQYF
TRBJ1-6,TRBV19,CASSGYNSPLHF
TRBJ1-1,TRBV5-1,CASSPGGQGRSIPEAFF
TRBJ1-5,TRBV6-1,CASSEDGVAGAGQPQHF
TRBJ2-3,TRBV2,CASSEPNRYTDTQYF
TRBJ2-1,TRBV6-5,CASTRGQYNEQFF
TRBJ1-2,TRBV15,CATSRDSRGTNYGYTF
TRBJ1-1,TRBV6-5,CASNQDRASEAFF
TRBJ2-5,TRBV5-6,CASSLLRGLQETQYF
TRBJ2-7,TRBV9,CASSVEGGETYEQYF
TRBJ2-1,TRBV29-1,CSVEGQGLSYNEQFF
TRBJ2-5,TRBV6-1,CATQSGGAEETQYF
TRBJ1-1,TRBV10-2,CASSEVGRSFEAFF
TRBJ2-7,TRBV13,CASSEDNSYEQYF
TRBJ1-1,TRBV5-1,CASSLVGRNTEAFF
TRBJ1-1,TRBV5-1,CASSFGYFGQPEAFF
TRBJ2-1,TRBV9,CASSPRLSSDYNEQFF
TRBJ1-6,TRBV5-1,CASRGTDSSYNSPLHF